This TCR beta chain is drawn from a study of T cell clonotyping in hematopoietic cell transplantation. The overall study: Recipient samples before transplant were obtained post-cytoreduction. Study outcomes and limitations: Graft donor and pretransplant recipient Inverse Simpson Index values predicted broader posttransplant TCR diversity. Few recipient clonotypes overlapped donors; over 97% were de novo at given depth.

The CDR3 sequence is 14 residues long. V gave up 5 bases and J gave up 5 bases; unmatched junction bases: 7. The V gene's germline CDR1 is SGDLS and CDR2 YYNGEE. Comment on this clone: Its antigen is unidentified.

This table comes from immunoSEQ multiplex PCR, and its TCRdb copy is limited to in-frame clones, with some not included. The table shows some 76,000 clones, with 90% to 96% occurring only once. The time point here: recipient sample about 28 days before transplant, after cytoreduction. The receptor was derived from a woman aged 50 to 65 with acute myeloid leukemia. Some clones in this sample may be carry-over from other donors' samples. Here the sequenced sample was peripheral blood mononuclear cells, taken before stem cell transplant. The V call is TRBV9, the J call TRBJ2-5; TRBD1 matches 9 bases. This chain's CDR3 is CASSQQGARETQYF. The CDR3 nucleotides read TGTGCCAGCAGTCAACAGGGGGCTAGGGAGACCCAGTACTTC.